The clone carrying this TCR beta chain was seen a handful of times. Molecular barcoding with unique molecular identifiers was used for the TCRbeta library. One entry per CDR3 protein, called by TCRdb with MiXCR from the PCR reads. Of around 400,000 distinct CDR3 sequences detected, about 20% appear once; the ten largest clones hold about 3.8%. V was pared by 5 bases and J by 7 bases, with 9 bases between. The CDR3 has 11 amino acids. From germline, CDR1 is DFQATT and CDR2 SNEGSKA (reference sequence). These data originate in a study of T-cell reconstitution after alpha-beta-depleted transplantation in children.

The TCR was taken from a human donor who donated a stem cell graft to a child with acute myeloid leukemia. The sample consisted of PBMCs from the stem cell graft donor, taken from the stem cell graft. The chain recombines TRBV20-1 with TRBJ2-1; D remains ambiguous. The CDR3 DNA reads TGCAGTGCTGCGCCGGGTAATGAGCAGTTCTTC. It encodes CSAAPGNEQFF.